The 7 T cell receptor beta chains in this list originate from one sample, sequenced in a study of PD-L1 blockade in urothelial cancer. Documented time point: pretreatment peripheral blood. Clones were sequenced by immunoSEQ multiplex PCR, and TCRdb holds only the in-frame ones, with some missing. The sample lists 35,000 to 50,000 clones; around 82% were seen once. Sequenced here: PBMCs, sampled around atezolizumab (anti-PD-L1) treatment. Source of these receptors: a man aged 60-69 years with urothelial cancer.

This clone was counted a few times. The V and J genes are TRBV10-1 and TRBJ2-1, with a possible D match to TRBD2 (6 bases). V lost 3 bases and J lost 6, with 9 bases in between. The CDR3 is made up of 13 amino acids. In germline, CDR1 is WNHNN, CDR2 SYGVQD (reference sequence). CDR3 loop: CASSDGGVNEQFF. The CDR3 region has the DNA TGCGCCAGCAGTGACGGCGGGGTCAATGAGCAGTTCTTC.

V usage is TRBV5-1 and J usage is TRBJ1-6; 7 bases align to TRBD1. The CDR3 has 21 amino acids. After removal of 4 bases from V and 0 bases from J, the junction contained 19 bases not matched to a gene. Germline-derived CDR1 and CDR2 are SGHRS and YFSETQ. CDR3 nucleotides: TGCGCCAGCAGCCGCGTGGAGGGGGCGTTTGGTCTGAGCTCCTATAATTCACCCCTCCACTTT. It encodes CASSRVEGAFGLSSYNSPLHF.

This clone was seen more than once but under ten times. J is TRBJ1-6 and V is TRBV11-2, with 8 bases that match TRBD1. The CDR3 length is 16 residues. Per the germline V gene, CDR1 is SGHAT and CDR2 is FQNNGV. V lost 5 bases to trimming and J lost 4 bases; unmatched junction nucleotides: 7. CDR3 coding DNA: TGTGCCAGCAGCCCCGGGACAGGCTCGTATAATTCACCCCTCCACTTT. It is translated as CASSPGTGSYNSPLHF.

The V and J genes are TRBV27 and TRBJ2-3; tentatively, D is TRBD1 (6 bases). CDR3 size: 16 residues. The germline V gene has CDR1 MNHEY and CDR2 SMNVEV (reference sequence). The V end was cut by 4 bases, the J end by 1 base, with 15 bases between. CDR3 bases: TGTGCCAGCAGTTACGGACAGCCGAGTGGCACAGATACGCAGTATTTT. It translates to CASSYGQPSGTDTQYF.

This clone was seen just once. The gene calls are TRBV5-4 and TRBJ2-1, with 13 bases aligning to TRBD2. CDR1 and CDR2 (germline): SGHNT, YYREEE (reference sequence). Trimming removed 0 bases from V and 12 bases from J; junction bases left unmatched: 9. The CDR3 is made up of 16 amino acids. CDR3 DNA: TGTGCCAGCAGCTTGGAGGGACTAGCGGGACCCAAGGGGCAGTTCTTC. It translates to CASSLEGLAGPKGQFF.

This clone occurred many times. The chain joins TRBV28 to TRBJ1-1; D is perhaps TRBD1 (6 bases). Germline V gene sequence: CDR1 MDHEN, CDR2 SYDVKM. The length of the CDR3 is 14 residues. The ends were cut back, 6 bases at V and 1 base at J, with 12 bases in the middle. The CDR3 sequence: CASSTGQKNTEAFF. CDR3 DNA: TGTGCCAGCAGCACCGGACAGAAGAACACTGAAGCTTTCTTT.

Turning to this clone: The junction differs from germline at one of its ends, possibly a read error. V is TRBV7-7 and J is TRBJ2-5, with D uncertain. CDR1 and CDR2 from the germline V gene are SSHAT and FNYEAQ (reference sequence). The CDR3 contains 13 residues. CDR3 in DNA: TGTGCTAGCAGCTTAGGTCTAGGAGAGACCCAGTACTTC. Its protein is CASSLGLGETQYF. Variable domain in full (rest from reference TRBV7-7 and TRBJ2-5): GAGVSQSPRYKVTKRGQDVTLRCDPISSHATLYWYQQALGQGPEFLTYFNYEAQPDKSGLPSDRFSAERPEGSISTLTIQRTEQRDSAMYRCASSLGLGETQYFGPGTRLLVL.